This is a list of T cell receptor beta chains from one sample in a study of T cell responses to AZD1222 COVID-19 vaccine. Here immunoSEQ multiplex PCR was the method, and the copy in TCRdb shows in-frame clones only, minus some. This table holds 95,000 to 100,000 clones, roughly 87% found once. Sequenced material: peripheral blood, taken on day 0 of AZD1222 vaccination. Receptor source: an adult in good health. Both conserved end residues are part of each CDR3. The D gene is left open where the match is weak.

D | V | CDR3
TRBD1 | TRBV10-3 | CAISGDSSGNTIYF
TRBD2 | TRBV28 | CASTPPGLAGNEQFF
TRBD2 | TRBV5-4 | CASSKGLAGATDTQYF
NA | TRBV11-1 | CASSGYPWGSGNTIYF
TRBD2 | TRBV28 | CASSRRGLAGPYEQYF
NA | TRBV13 | CASSPWTTSNYGYTF
TRBD1 | TRBV27 | CASSLSQAAGGYGYTF
NA | TRBV5-5 | CASSFWNSYEQYF
TRBD1 | TRBV3-1/TRBV3-2 | CASSPGTGVYGYTF
NA | TRBV5-4 | CASSLYGLYNSPLHF
TRBD1 | TRBV6-6 | CASSWTQTGMNTEAFF
NA | TRBV3-1/TRBV3-2 | CASSRMPTNTGELFF
NA | TRBV3-1/TRBV3-2 | CASSQKGGAFF
NA | TRBV28 | CASSLRQEAFF
TRBD2 | TRBV11-3 | CASSPRLAGANEQFF
NA | TRBV6-5 | CATQLSGGGATQYF
NA | TRBV30 | CAWSGGTRNQPQHF
NA | TRBV9 | CASSPNTGRETQYF
NA | TRBV15 | CATSSRTVDYEQYF
TRBD1 | TRBV10-1 | CASSSRGLDEQYF
NA | TRBV10-3 | CAIRGGGTGNTIYF
NA | TRBV30 | CAWRDTHRYTQYF
NA | TRBV5-1 | CASSLGQELFF
NA | TRBV5-8 | CASSPLLWGSSYEQYF
TRBD1 | TRBV10-3 | CAISEEQGAQEQYF
NA | TRBV7-3 | CASSLTIDAEQYF
NA | TRBV6-4 | CASSDSFIGSYNEQFF
NA | TRBV6-5 | CASDTMPYNEQFF
NA | TRBV28 | CASSFEQRTYEQYF
NA | TRBV7-7 | CASSLVVNTGELFF
TRBD1 | TRBV27 | CASSSPRDRGGTQYF
NA | TRBV20-1 | CSARAMGRSLGNTIYF
TRBD1 | TRBV2 | CASWGRDRGYNEQFF
NA | TRBV7-3 | CASSPTGLALPDTQYF
NA | TRBV9 | CASSPSWGEQYF
NA | TRBV19 | CASSGAGNTIYF
NA | TRBV6-5 | CATQILVEEQFF
NA | TRBV28 | CASSLSTGYQPQHF
NA | TRBV10-2 | CASGTQVDIYNEQFF
TRBD1 | TRBV18 | CASSLQRTGDQPQHF
TRBD1 | TRBV27 | CASSLTQGAWHEQYF
TRBD1 | TRBV10-2 | CATTGTGNSPLHF
NA | TRBV5-1 | CASSSVVGLWEDTQYF
TRBD1 | TRBV5-6 | CASSLGPSGQGQDSYTF
TRBD1 | TRBV29-1 | CSVEYRDRGYNEQFF
TRBD2 | TRBV4-1 | CASSQEGSGRAYNEQFF
NA | TRBV18 | CASSPVNVVNTEAFF
NA | TRBV5-1 | CASSLGGTGYYGYTF
NA | TRBV21-1 | CASSKTPGQGCEQYF
NA | TRBV5-1 | CASSLGKDRNEAFF
TRBD1 | TRBV28 | CASSGTGLGNTEAFF
NA | TRBV6-1 | CASSAQFGATNEKLFF
TRBD2 | TRBV9 | CASSPRGGGNTDTQYF
TRBD1 | TRBV4-1 | CASSHLGQGSNQPQHF
TRBD1 | TRBV5-5 | CASSLAGDRVYTEAFF
NA | TRBV28 | CASMVPQASSGNTIYF
NA | TRBV5-1 | CASSLGDKNNEQFF